The TCR beta chain described here comes from a study of blood T cell repertoires in COVID-19. Study-wide context: The study drew acute and convalescent COVID-19 samples from the United States, Italy and Spain. T cells, B-cell-depleted T cells, or PBMCs provided the cDNA or gDNA that served as material.

The CDR3 is 16 amino acids. V dropped 6 bases and J dropped 5; count of bases not matched to a gene: 11. CDR1 is WNHNN and CDR2 is SYGVQD in the germline V gene (reference sequence). In the original analysis: Nucleated cell counts were estimated from reference gene primer amplification. Data came from immunoSEQ multiplex PCR; TCRdb stores just in-frame clones and leaves some out. The V and J calls and clone size were taken over from that table, and D and trimming were inferred from the DNA. The top ten clones hold less than 8% of a sample with approximately 210,000 clones, 84% of them seen once. This chain joins TRBV10-1 and TRBJ2-3; 10 nucleotides agree with TRBD1. The sample consisted of peripheral blood. This sequence originates from a woman in her forties or fifties with active or convalescent COVID-19. The CDR3 DNA follows: TGCGCCAGCAGCGACTCCGGGACAGGGGTAAAAGATACGCAGTATTTT. It specifies CASSDSGTGVKDTQYF.